These 8 T cell receptor beta chains share one sample of origin, sequenced in a study of PD-1 blockade in classical Hodgkin lymphoma (dated by TCRdb to 2020 to 2021). The intended sense of this specimen's time point label: cycle 1 day 1 (C1D1), immediately before nivolumab initiation. All trial patients had relapsed after autologous stem cell transplantation, with cohorts A, B and C differing in prior brentuximab vedotin exposure. Library creation used the immunoSEQ multiplex PCR assay. This is the immuneACCESS table as TCRdb keeps it, with only in-frame sequences that have V and J called. A part of the clones is gone; compared with another copy, unresolved V genes explain less than half, and the rest is unexplained. In all, the sample holds under 45,000 clones, and roughly 70% of those were seen once. The ten largest clonotypes hold approximately 20% of the sample. This material consisted of peripheral blood mononuclear cells (PBMCs), taken at baseline. The receptors were gathered from a human donor with classical Hodgkin lymphoma.

This clone was seen a handful of times. The chain uses TRBV19 and TRBJ1-5; 7 bases are shared with TRBD1. The CDR3 loop spans 13 amino acids. Germline CDR1 and CDR2: LNHDA and SQIVND (reference sequence). Trimming removed 3 bases from V and 8 bases from J; junction bases left unmatched: 4. The CDR3 is CASSIRGNEPQHF. The CDR3, as DNA: TGTGCCAGTAGTATCAGGGGGAACGAGCCCCAGCATTTT.

This clone was seen repeatedly, ten times or more. The chain combines TRBV19 with TRBJ1-5, with 10 nucleotides matching TRBD1. The CDR3 has 15 residues. The V segment lost 5 bases and the J segment 6 bases; nucleotides outside the gene matches: 7. The germline CDR1 and CDR2 sequences are LNHDA and SQIVND (reference sequence). CDR3 loop: CASSSRDRGPQPQHF. In DNA form, the CDR3 reads TGTGCCAGTAGTTCCCGGGACAGGGGCCCTCAGCCCCAGCATTTT.

The V and J genes are TRBV28 and TRBJ2-7, with TRBD2 matching over 14 bases. Germline loops: CDR1 MDHEN, CDR2 SYDVKM. V lost 5 bases to trimming and J lost 0 bases; unmatched junction nucleotides: 9. The CDR3 covers 18 residues. The CDR3 coding sequence is TGTGCCAGCAGTCAACCGGGACTAGCGGGAGTCGCCTCCTACGAGCAGTACTTC. Its protein is CASSQPGLAGVASYEQYF.

This clone was recorded a few times. The rearrangement joins TRBV28 to TRBJ2-5; the D is unclear. CDR3 length equals 14 residues. Germline V CDR1 and CDR2: MDHEN, SYDVKM. V was clipped by 4 bases and J by 5 bases, with 14 bases between them. CDR3 residues: CASSSAEAHETQYF. In DNA, the CDR3 is TGTGCCAGCAGTTCCGCTGAGGCGCACGAGACCCAGTACTTC.

This sequence joins TRBV6-5 and TRBJ1-2; D is ambiguous. This CDR3 contains 13 residues. Trimming pared 6 bases from V and 4 bases from J, leaving 12 bases between. Germline CDR1 and CDR2: MNHEY and SVGAGI. CDR3 region: CASRGQLPYGYTF. The CDR3 DNA is TGTGCCAGCAGAGGGCAGCTGCCCTATGGCTACACCTTC.

The chain employs TRBV9 and TRBJ2-3; 8 bases fit TRBD1. This CDR3 contains 14 residues. Germline trimming cut 4 bases from V and 8 bases from J; bases unmatched to any gene: 9. CDR1 is SGDLS, CDR2 YYNGEE, per germline. CDR3 DNA: TGTGCCAGCAGCTTAGGACAGGGAGTGGGTACGCAGTATTTT. Its protein is CASSLGQGVGTQYF.

This clone was seen once. The gene calls are TRBV30 and TRBJ2-3; tentative D call: TRBD2 (5 bases). Germline V gene lookup returns CDR1 GTSNPN and CDR2 SVGIG (reference sequence). The CDR3 spans 13 residues. V lost 0 bases and J lost 4, with 8 bases in between. Here the CDR3 reads CAWSVRESDTQYF. The DNA for the CDR3 is TGTGCCTGGAGTGTTAGGGAGTCAGATACGCAGTATTTT.

This chain connects TRBV14 to TRBJ1-2; D is perhaps TRBD1 (6 bases). V was clipped by 2 bases and J by 7 bases, with 11 bases between them. The germline gives CDR1 SGHDN, CDR2 FVKESK. The length of the CDR3 is 13 residues. The CDR3 here is CASSQSGHLGYTF. In DNA, the CDR3 is TGTGCCAGCAGCCAATCGGGACACCTTGGCTACACCTTC.